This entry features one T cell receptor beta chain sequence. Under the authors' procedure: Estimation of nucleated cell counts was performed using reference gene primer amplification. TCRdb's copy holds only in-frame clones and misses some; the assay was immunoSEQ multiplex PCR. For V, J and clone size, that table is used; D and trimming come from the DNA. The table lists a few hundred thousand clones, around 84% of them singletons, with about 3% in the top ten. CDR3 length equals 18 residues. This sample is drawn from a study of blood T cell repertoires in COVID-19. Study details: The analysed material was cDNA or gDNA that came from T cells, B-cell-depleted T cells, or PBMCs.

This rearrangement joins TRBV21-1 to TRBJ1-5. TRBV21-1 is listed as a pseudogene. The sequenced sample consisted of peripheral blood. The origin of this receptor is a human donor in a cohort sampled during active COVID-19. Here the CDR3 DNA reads TGTGCCAGCAGCCCGGGGGGAAGGGGAGATTCACGCAATCAGCCCCAGCATTTT. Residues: CASSPGGRGDSRNQPQHF.